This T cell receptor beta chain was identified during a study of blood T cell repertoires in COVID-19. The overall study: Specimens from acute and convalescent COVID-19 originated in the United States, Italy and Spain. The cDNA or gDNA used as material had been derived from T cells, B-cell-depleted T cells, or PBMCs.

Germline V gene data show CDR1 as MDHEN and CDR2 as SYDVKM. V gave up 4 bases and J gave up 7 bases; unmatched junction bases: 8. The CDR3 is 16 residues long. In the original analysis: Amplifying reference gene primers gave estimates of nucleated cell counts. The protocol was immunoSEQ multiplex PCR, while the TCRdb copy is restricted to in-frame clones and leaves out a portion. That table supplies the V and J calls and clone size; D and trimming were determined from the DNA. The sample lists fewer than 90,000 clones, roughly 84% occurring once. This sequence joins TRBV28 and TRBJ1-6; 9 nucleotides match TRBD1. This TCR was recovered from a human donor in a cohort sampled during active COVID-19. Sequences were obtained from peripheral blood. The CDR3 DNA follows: TGTGCCAGCAGTTCGGCTCTACAGGGGGCGAATTCACCCCTCCACTTT. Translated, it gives CASSSALQGANSPLHF.